The source of this TCR beta chain is a study of shared clonotypes between healthy human individuals. Findings of the study overall: Naive CD4 clonotypes were shared across a few donors at roughly 4.6%.

Every immunoSEQ plate was one replicate of a subset's evenly spread DNA. In the original analysis: ImmunoSEQ output lacked quality scores and full-length reads, limiting matched filtering. Sequencing was performed with immunoSEQ multiplex PCR; in TCRdb, only in-frame clones are kept and a portion is missing. The V and J calls and clone size come from that table; D and trimming were worked out from the DNA. The data hold roughly 2.4 million clones, with roughly 95% observed a single time. Healthy HIV-negative adults with no recent acute infections or vaccinations were recruited as donors. As regards this clone: The antigen remains undetermined. The sample holds other DNA sequences that translate to the same CDR3.

The CDR3 totals 15 residues. Germline V gives CDR1 SGHNT, CDR2 YYREEE (reference sequence). The J segment lost 5 bases and the V segment lost 0 bases, leaving 5 bases of the junction unmatched. Sequencing input: naive CD4+ T cells sorted from blood. Regarding subset: CD45RA+ positively selected. The chain carries TRBV5-4 and TRBJ2-7, with 10 bases lining up with TRBD2. This TCR was sampled from a man younger than 30 in good health. Written as DNA, the CDR3 is TGTGCCAGCAGCTTGGGCGGCCTAGCGGGGGACGAGCAGTACTTC. Translated: CASSLGGLAGDEQYF.